One sample yielded the 24 T cell receptor beta chains listed below, sequenced in a study of cytomegalovirus exposure and HLA in healthy donors. A multiplex PCR was run with 60 Vbeta primers and 13 Jbeta primers. Profiled with immunoSEQ multiplex PCR; TCRdb holds only in-frame clones, not every one. The profile covers about 180,000 clones, with about 82% appearing a single time and 1% taken by the ten largest. The sequenced material came from PBMCs. These receptors all come from a woman in her fifties or sixties in good health and CMV-seropositive.

The chain employs TRBV19 and TRBJ1-2, with D perhaps matching TRBD1 (5 bases). The ends were cut back, 8 bases at V and 5 bases at J, with 21 bases in the middle. Germline V gene lookup returns CDR1 LNHDA and CDR2 SQIVND (reference sequence). The CDR3 sequence is 15 residues long. CDR3 DNA: TGTGCCAGTCGTACCCCGTCGGACACCGGGTATGGCTACACCTTC. It codes for CASRTPSDTGYGYTF.

The rearrangement joins TRBV2 to TRBJ2-3; D unclear. Trimming stripped 5 bases from V and 5 bases from J, with 2 bases between. CDR1 SNHLY and CDR2 FYNNEI come from the germline V gene. This CDR3 contains 10 residues. CDR3 residues: CASSRDTQYF. The CDR3 coding sequence is TGTGCCAGCAGTCGAGATACGCAGTATTTT.

The chain combines TRBV29-1 with TRBJ2-1; the D gene is possibly TRBD2 (5 bases). With 5 bases removed from V and 5 bases from J, the gap between germline ends came to 13 bases. Germline lookup yields CDR1 SQVTM and CDR2 ANQGSEA. The length of the CDR3 is 13 residues. This CDR3 is CSVRRGLHNEQFF. CDR3 bases: TGCAGCGTTAGACGAGGACTCCACAATGAGCAGTTCTTC.

The chain links TRBV9 to TRBJ2-1, with a tentative D call TRBD2 (6 bases). The CDR3 spans 13 residues. The V gene lost 0 bases and the J gene lost 8 bases, with 9 bases spanning the gap. Germline CDR1 and CDR2: SGDLS and YYNGEE. For the CDR3, the DNA is TGTGCCAGCAGCGTAGACGGGAGCGATGAGCAGTTCTTC. It yields the protein CASSVDGSDEQFF.

Only a few counts were recorded for this clone. This chain connects TRBV6-5 to TRBJ1-2, with 7 bases identical to TRBD1. V lost 5 bases and J lost 5; bases outside the gene matches: 5. The CDR3 sequence is 13 residues long. Germline V gives CDR1 MNHEY, CDR2 SVGAGI. CDR3 in amino acids: CASSMGQLYGYTF. The CDR3 coding sequence is TGTGCCAGCAGTATGGGACAGCTATATGGCTACACCTTC.

The chain recombines TRBV10-3 with TRBJ1-2, with 11 nucleotides matching TRBD1. CDR3 length: 15 residues. Germline CDR1 ENHRY, CDR2 SYGVKD. Unmatched junction bases numbered 10, after V lost 10 bases and J lost 3 bases. CDR3 region: CATGGQGDPYYGYTF. In DNA, the CDR3 is TGTGCCACGGGGGGACAGGGGGACCCCTACTATGGCTACACCTTC.

The CDR3 is CASSIRQGNTEAFF. The CDR3, as DNA: TGTGCCAGTAGTATTAGACAGGGGAACACTGAAGCTTTCTTT. The chain couples TRBV19 to TRBJ1-1; 7 bases fit TRBD1. The CDR3 consists of 14 residues. Germline V gene lookup returns CDR1 LNHDA and CDR2 SQIVND (reference sequence). Trimming at V came to 3 bases and at J to 1 base, leaving 2 bases not matched to a gene.

The chain recombines TRBV5-1 with TRBJ2-7; 7 bases agree with TRBD2. Germline V CDR1 and CDR2: SGHRS, YFSETQ. The CDR3 contains 14 residues. Trimming removed 0 bases from V and 5 bases from J; junction bases left unmatched: 5. The CDR3 loop reads CASSLEGGPNEQYF. The CDR3 DNA reads as TGCGCCAGCAGCTTGGAGGGAGGGCCCAACGAGCAGTACTTC.

This chain links TRBV27 with TRBJ1-5; D is perhaps TRBD1 (5 bases). The CDR3 has 15 amino acids. V was clipped by 8 bases and J by 0 bases, with 14 bases between them. Germline V CDR1 and CDR2: MNHEY, SMNVEV (reference sequence). CDR3 sequence: CASVIGAYSNQPQHF. CDR3 DNA: TGTGCCAGCGTAATAGGGGCGTATAGCAATCAGCCCCAGCATTTT.

The chain is built from TRBV9 and TRBJ1-4; D is unclear. The V gene's germline CDR1 is SGDLS and CDR2 YYNGEE. V lost 0 bases and J 8 bases, leaving 11 bases between the germline ends. The CDR3 runs 14 residues. As DNA, the CDR3 is TGTGCCAGCAGCGTAGAGCCGGGATCGGAAAAACTGTTTTTT. Protein: CASSVEPGSEKLFF. Full variable domain (missing parts from reference TRBV9 and TRBJ1-4): DSGVTQTPKHLITATGQRVTLRCSPRSGDLSVYWYQQSLDQGLQFLIQYYNGEERAKGNILERFSAQQFPDLHSELNLSSLELGDSALYFCASSVEPGSEKLFFGSGTQLSVL.

This chain connects TRBV6-6 to TRBJ2-7; D remains ambiguous. CDR1 is MNHNY and CDR2 is SVGAGI in the germline V gene (reference sequence). CDR3 size: 12 residues. V was shortened by 6 bases and J by 2 bases, with 8 bases between the two germline ends. Here the CDR3 reads CASSTEAYEQYF. As DNA, the CDR3 is TGTGCCAGCAGCACCGAGGCCTACGAGCAGTACTTC.

The rearrangement links TRBV28 to TRBJ1-5, with 10 bases fitting TRBD1. The CDR3 loop spans 15 amino acids. Trimming took 2 bases from V and 5 from J; bases not matched to a gene: 3. Germline assignment: CDR1 MDHEN and CDR2 SYDVKM. CDR3 nucleotides: TGTGCCAGCAGTTTAGGGACAGGGGAGGATCAGCCCCAGCATTTT. This translates into CASSLGTGEDQPQHF.

This chain joins TRBV10-3 and TRBJ1-6; tentative D call: TRBD1 (6 bases). The CDR3 sequence is 17 residues long. The germline V gene encodes CDR1 ENHRY and CDR2 SYGVKD. V lost 4 bases to trimming and J lost 0 bases, with 13 bases between them. CDR3 region: CAISGDTTSSYNSPLHF. CDR3 in DNA: TGTGCCATCAGTGGGGACACCACGAGCTCCTATAATTCACCCCTCCACTTT.

As to this clone: Mismatch with germline at one junction end may stem from a read error. V gene TRBV7-9 combines with J gene TRBJ2-1; 13 nucleotides agree with TRBD2. CDR1 SEHNR and CDR2 FQNEAQ come from the germline V gene (reference sequence). This CDR3 has 19 amino acids. The CDR3 loop reads CSSSLSRTSGGRYYNEQFF. CDR3 DNA sequence: TGTTCCAGCAGCTTATCGCGGACTAGCGGGGGCCGATACTACAATGAGCAGTTCTTC.

The chain uses TRBV7-2 and TRBJ2-5, with D perhaps matching TRBD2 (5 bases). The germline V and J ends were trimmed by 2 bases and 2 bases, with 9 bases remaining between them. CDR1 is SGHTA, CDR2 FQGNSA, per germline. This CDR3 region has 14 residues. The CDR3 DNA reads TGTGCCAGCAGCTTAATCGGCGGGCAAGAGACCCAGTACTTC. This translates into CASSLIGGQETQYF.

The genes are TRBV4-3 and TRBJ1-3; 9 bases match TRBD1. CDR3 size: 19 residues. Germline CDR1 is LGHNA and CDR2 is YSLEER. With 1 base clipped from V and 0 bases from J, the junction kept 10 bases outside the gene matches. This chain's CDR3 is CASSQVWGTGPSSGNTIYF. Here the CDR3 DNA reads TGCGCCAGCAGCCAAGTGTGGGGGACAGGGCCAAGCTCTGGAAACACCATATATTTT.

The chain employs TRBV5-1 and TRBJ1-1, with 9 bases lining up with TRBD1. The CDR3 contains 14 residues. V lost 4 bases, J lost 5 bases, and 6 bases stayed unmatched. Per the germline V gene, CDR1 is SGHRS and CDR2 is YFSETQ. CDR3 in DNA: TGCGCCAGCAGCCAGGGACAGGGCGGGACTGAAGCTTTCTTT. Protein sequence: CASSQGQGGTEAFF.

The genes are TRBV21-1 and TRBJ2-1; the table's D gene call, TRBD2, was not cross checked with the DNA. TRBV21-1 is given as a pseudogene. The CDR3 has 14 amino acids. CDR3 amino acids: CASSKRYQPSSLFF. CDR3 coding DNA: TGTGCCAGCAGCAAACGCTATCAACCTAGTTCTCTGTTCTTC.

The chain employs TRBV20-1 and TRBJ2-1; 7 bases fit TRBD1. Per germline, CDR1 DFQATT and CDR2 SNEGSKA (reference sequence). The CDR3 has 11 residues. Here the CDR3 DNA reads TGCAGGACAGGGACAGTCAATGAGCAGTTCTTC. It specifies CRTGTVNEQFF.

V and J are TRBV19 and TRBJ2-2, with D hard to call. This CDR3 has 16 amino acids. Germline loops: CDR1 LNHDA, CDR2 SQIVND (reference sequence). V lost 4 bases and J lost 4, with 16 bases in between. The CDR3 spells CASSTRWAELTGELFF. The CDR3 region has the DNA TGTGCCAGTAGTACCCGATGGGCAGAACTCACCGGGGAGCTGTTTTTT.

This clone was seen only a few times. This chain joins TRBV7-3 and TRBJ2-2; no clear D gene. The CDR3 is 15 residues long. CDR1 SGHTA and CDR2 FQGTGA come from the germline V gene. V was shortened by 0 bases and J by 0 bases, with 5 bases between the two germline ends. As DNA, the CDR3 is TGTGCCAGCAGCTTAACCTCCCCGAACACCGGGGAGCTGTTTTTT. As protein: CASSLTSPNTGELFF.

This chain links TRBV6-6 with TRBJ1-2, with 8 bases identical to TRBD1. The V segment lost 4 bases and the J segment 6 bases; nucleotides outside the gene matches: 7. CDR1 MNHNY and CDR2 SVGAGI come from the germline V gene (reference sequence). The CDR3 consists of 14 residues. This chain's CDR3 is CASSSIRGLDGYTF. The CDR3 DNA reads as TGTGCCAGCAGTTCCATCAGGGGGCTCGATGGCTACACCTTC.

This clone appeared a single time. V gene TRBV19 combines with J gene TRBJ1-2, with 10 bases matching TRBD1. There are 15 residues in the CDR3. Germline V gene sequence: CDR1 LNHDA, CDR2 SQIVND (reference sequence). V lost 3 bases and J lost 5; bases outside the gene matches: 6. The CDR3 region is CASSISPGQGYGYTF. CDR3 in DNA: TGTGCCAGTAGTATCTCTCCGGGACAGGGGTATGGCTACACCTTC.

This clone was found a few times. The chain is built from TRBV15 and TRBJ2-6, with D uncertain. The CDR3 covers 16 residues. V was trimmed by 0 bases and J by 1 base, leaving 7 bases between them. Germline CDR1 LNHNV, CDR2 YYDKDF (reference sequence). DNA of the CDR3: TGTGCCACCAGCAGAGATACAGTTTCTGGGGCCAACGTCCTGACTTTC. Protein product: CATSRDTVSGANVLTF.